The 11 T cell receptor beta chains below all came from one sample that was sequenced in a study of blood T cells in healthy people across ages. Through a sample-barcoded 5' primer and a J-beta primer mix, a second PCR was run for roughly 7 to 12 cycles. In TCRdb, the 5' RACE reads were re-called with MiXCR into one record per CDR3 protein. The top ten clones hold 10% to 13% of a sample with about 930,000 distinct CDR3 sequences, about 27% of them seen once. The same data also went into a second study, on T cells of mothers and their children.

Input material: blood. The origin of the receptors is a woman in her thirties or forties in good health.

This clonotype has ten or more counts. The CDR3 DNA reads as TGTGCCAGCAGCTTACGGCGGGGGGCTAACACCGGGGAGCTGTTTTTT. Residues: CASSLRRGANTGELFF. This chain uses TRBV7-2 with TRBJ2-2, with TRBD2 matching 8 bases. The germline V gene encodes CDR1 SGHTA and CDR2 FQGNSA. Unmatched junction bases numbered 4, after V lost 2 bases and J lost 2 bases. The CDR3 sequence is 16 residues long.

The chain combines TRBV20-1 with TRBJ2-3; TRBD2 aligns across 7 bases. The CDR3 totals 17 residues. Germline lookup yields CDR1 DFQATT and CDR2 SNEGSKA (reference sequence). Trimming at V came to 3 bases and at J to 1 base, leaving 13 bases not matched to a gene. CDR3 DNA: TGCAGTGCTAGTTGGGGGGGGACCTCTTATCGCACAGATACGCAGTATTTT. This encodes CSASWGGTSYRTDTQYF.

Notes on this clonotype: The junction departs from germline at one end; a sequencing error may be responsible. The chain combines TRBV20-1 with TRBJ2-2, with D tentatively TRBD2 (5 bases). Looked up from germline, CDR1 is DFQATT and CDR2 is SNEGSKA (reference sequence). The CDR3 consists of 15 residues. The CDR3 is CSARITRSNTGERFF. For the CDR3, the DNA is TGCAGTGCTAGGATTACGCGTTCGAACACCGGGGAGCGGTTTTTT.

Remarks on this clonotype: This may come from a read error, since a much larger clone is one base off. V is TRBV9 and J is TRBJ2-7; no definite D call. Germline V gene lookup returns CDR1 SGDLS and CDR2 YYNGEE. The CDR3 totals 15 residues. V was clipped by 4 bases and J by 12 bases, with 26 bases between them. The CDR3 loop is CASSPKGLNEETRYF. The CDR3, as DNA: TGTGCCAGCAGCCCTAAGGGCCTCAACGAGGAGACCCGGTACTTC. The complete variable domain, with remaining parts taken from reference TRBV9 and TRBJ2-7, reads DSGVTQTPKHLITATGQRVTLRCSPRSGDLSVYWYQQSLDQGLQFLIQYYNGEERAKGNILERFSAQQFPDLHSELNLSSLELGDSALYFCASSPKGLNEETRYFGPGTRLTVT.

This clonotype was observed a handful of times. The chain combines TRBV25-1 with TRBJ2-7; 8 nucleotides match TRBD1. Germline V gene lookup returns CDR1 MGHDK and CDR2 SYGVNS. The junction had 10 bases not matched to a gene; V was cut back by 5 bases and J by 7 bases. This CDR3 spans 14 amino acids. The CDR3 nucleotides read TGTGCCAGCAGTATAACCGGGACAGGTGGTGAGCAGTACTTC. It codes for CASSITGTGGEQYF.

The chain couples TRBV7-2 to TRBJ2-2; 7 nucleotides agree with TRBD1. CDR3 length: 14 amino acids. V trimming: 5 bases; J trimming: 6 bases; junction bases outside the gene matches: 6. Germline CDR1 SGHTA, CDR2 FQGNSA. The CDR3 here is CASSPDRVAGELFF. The DNA of the CDR3 is TGTGCCAGCAGCCCCGACAGGGTGGCCGGGGAGCTGTTTTTT.

The chain has TRBV7-2 and TRBJ2-3; D not certain. The V gene's germline CDR1 is SGHTA and CDR2 FQGNSA. Trimming stripped 3 bases from V and 5 bases from J, with 9 bases between. The CDR3 has 13 amino acids. CDR3 amino acids: CASSFNRGDTQYF. The CDR3 DNA sequence: TGTGCCAGCAGCTTCAATAGAGGAGATACGCAGTATTTT.

The genes are TRBV14 and TRBJ2-1; no firm D call. Trimming removed 0 bases from V and 3 bases from J, with 15 bases in between. The CDR3 has 17 residues. The V gene's germline CDR1 is SGHDN and CDR2 FVKESK. CDR3 residues: CASSQDLGDFLYNEQFF. The CDR3 DNA follows: TGTGCCAGCAGCCAAGATCTCGGAGACTTCCTCTACAATGAGCAGTTCTTC.

There are a few counts of this clonotype. This chain joins TRBV28 and TRBJ1-2; 7 bases line up with TRBD1. Germline-derived CDR1 and CDR2 are MDHEN and SYDVKM. The J segment lost 4 bases and the V segment lost 7 bases, leaving 9 bases of the junction unmatched. This CDR3 comprises 14 residues. The CDR3 DNA is TGTGCCAGCAATGACCGGGACAGATCCTATGGCTACACCTTC. Translating it yields CASNDRDRSYGYTF.

As regards this clonotype: Given a much more abundant clone one base away, this may be a read error. This chain links TRBV12-3 or TRBV12-4 with TRBJ2-1, with 10 bases fitting TRBD2. Trimming cost V 2 bases and J 6 bases; bases outside gene matches: 4. The CDR3 extends over 15 amino acids. The CDR3 loop is CASSLPSGGRNEQFF. As DNA, the CDR3 is TGTGCCAGCAGTTTACCTAGCGGGGGTCGCAATGAGCAGTTCTTC.

CDR3 in amino acids: CSARDMRSGDLGYTF. The CDR3 nucleotides are TGCAGTGCTAGAGATATGAGGTCAGGGGACCTTGGCTACACCTTC. This chain connects TRBV20-1 to TRBJ1-2, with D perhaps matching TRBD1 (6 bases). The CDR3 is made up of 15 amino acids. The germline CDR1 and CDR2 sequences are DFQATT and SNEGSKA (reference sequence). Trimming pared 0 bases from V and 7 bases from J, leaving 18 bases between.